Listed here are 13 T cell receptor beta chains from one sample, sequenced in a study of long-term antiretroviral therapy in people with HIV. An immunoSEQ assay, version v3.0, was performed at survey level. TCRdb's copy holds only in-frame clones and misses some; the assay was immunoSEQ multiplex PCR. The data contain 29,000 or so clones, 95% of them singletons. Sequenced material: unsorted PBMCs, taken 5.3 years after starting antiretroviral therapy. These receptors all come from a man aged 25-40 years with HIV.

V usage is TRBV11-2 and J usage is TRBJ1-4; D is possibly TRBD1 (6 bases). The CDR3 is 14 amino acids. Germline-derived CDR1 and CDR2 are SGHAT and FQNNGV. Trimming cost V 7 bases and J 6 bases, with 15 bases left between them. In DNA form, the CDR3 reads TGTGCCAGCATCCCCGAGGGGGGAGATGAAAAACTGTTTTTT. Amino acids: CASIPEGGDEKLFF.

The gene calls are TRBV7-2 and TRBJ1-2; D unresolved. The CDR3 length is 13 residues. The germline V gene encodes CDR1 SGHTA and CDR2 FQGNSA. V gave up 5 bases and J gave up 4 bases, with 11 bases separating them. CDR3 nucleotide sequence: TGTGCCAGCAGCCCCGCCGATCCCTATGGCTACACCTTC. This codes for CASSPADPYGYTF.

This clone was detected only once. V is TRBV9 and J is TRBJ1-2; 9 nucleotides agree with TRBD1. V lost 4 bases to trimming and J lost 6 bases; unmatched junction nucleotides: 10. Looked up from germline, CDR1 is SGDLS and CDR2 is YYNGEE. The CDR3 contains 15 residues. This chain's CDR3 is CASSLWDRVSDGYTF. The CDR3 coding sequence is TGTGCCAGCAGCCTATGGGACAGGGTATCCGATGGCTACACCTTC.

The chain links TRBV13 to TRBJ1-6; the D is unclear. The V gene's germline CDR1 is PRHDT and CDR2 FYEKMQ (reference sequence). V shed 3 bases and J shed 7 bases, with 13 bases lying between them. CDR3 size: 15 residues. CDR3 loop: CASSFLVGGNSPLHF. CDR3 bases: TGTGCCAGCAGCTTTCTGGTAGGAGGGAATTCACCCCTCCACTTT.

J is TRBJ1-3 and V is TRBV4-1; D not resolved. V was clipped by 1 base and J by 6 bases, with 4 bases between them. The V gene's germline CDR1 is MGHRA and CDR2 YSYEKL. The CDR3 is 12 residues long. CDR3 amino acids: CASSQGINTIYF. For the CDR3, the DNA is TGCGCCAGCAGCCAAGGAATAAACACCATATATTTT.

This chain connects TRBV7-2 to TRBJ1-5; no clear D gene. The CDR3 is made up of 13 amino acids. CDR1 and CDR2 from the germline V gene are SGHTA and FQGNSA. V was shortened by 4 bases and J by 4 bases, with 8 bases between the two germline ends. The CDR3 loop reads CASSSTSNQPQHF. CDR3 nucleotide sequence: TGTGCCAGCAGCTCGACATCTAATCAGCCCCAGCATTTT.

This clone came up once. This sequence joins TRBV10-3 and TRBJ2-5, with TRBD2 identical over 7 bases. Germline loops: CDR1 ENHRY, CDR2 SYGVKD. The CDR3 is 13 amino acids. V trimming: 6 bases; J trimming: 4 bases; junction bases outside the gene matches: 5. The DNA of the CDR3 is TGTGCCATCAGCTCGGGGGGAGGAGAGACCCAGTACTTC. This sequence encodes CAISSGGGETQYF.

The rearrangement joins TRBV13 to TRBJ1-5, with 7 nucleotides matching TRBD1. This CDR3 contains 17 residues. Germline CDR1 reads PRHDT; CDR2 reads FYEKMQ (reference sequence). Trimming took 4 bases from V and 6 from J; bases not matched to a gene: 15. CDR3 coding DNA: TGTGCCAGCAGCTCTAGGGACCTACAGGGGACGGGTCAGCCCCAGCATTTT. It encodes CASSSRDLQGTGQPQHF.

The chain carries TRBV6-1 and TRBJ1-1, with D hard to call. The V gene's germline CDR1 is MNHNS and CDR2 SASEGT. Trimming stripped 0 bases from V and 8 bases from J, with 10 bases between. This CDR3 spans 13 amino acids. The chain's CDR3 is CASSEAKGLEAFF. CDR3 sequence (DNA): TGTGCCAGCAGTGAAGCGAAGGGTTTGGAAGCTTTCTTT.

This chain connects TRBV15 to TRBJ1-1; 7 bases align to TRBD1. This CDR3 comprises 15 residues. Unmatched junction bases numbered 8, after V lost 6 bases and J lost 1 base. In germline, CDR1 is LNHNV, CDR2 YYDKDF (reference sequence). The CDR3 reads CATSQRTGPNTEAFF. The DNA of the CDR3 is TGTGCCACCAGTCAAAGGACAGGACCGAACACTGAAGCTTTCTTT.

CDR3 nucleotide sequence: TGCGCCAGCAGCAAGGTTAGGACTAGCGGGGATGAATACTCTTTGGATACGCAGTATTTT. It is translated as CASSKVRTSGDEYSLDTQYF. This chain connects TRBV5-1 to TRBJ2-3; 12 positions match TRBD2. V was pared by 4 bases and J by 6 bases, with 21 bases of the junction left unmatched. Germline-derived CDR1 and CDR2 are SGHRS and YFSETQ. This CDR3 has 20 residues.

The CDR3 protein is CASSQTTGPRSPEAFF. CDR3 nucleotides: TGCGCCAGCAGCCAAACAACGGGACCTCGGTCCCCTGAAGCTTTCTTT. The chain employs TRBV4-1 and TRBJ1-1; maybe TRBD1 (5 bases). This CDR3 region has 16 residues. Germline CDR1 is MGHRA and CDR2 is YSYEKL. V was trimmed by 2 bases and J by 6 bases, leaving 19 bases between them.

The CDR3 coding sequence is TGCGCCAGCAGCCAAGATTATCATAGCAATCAGCCCCAGCATTTT. Amino acid sequence: CASSQDYHSNQPQHF. This chain joins TRBV4-3 and TRBJ1-5; no firm D call. The ends were cut back, 0 bases at V and 0 bases at J, with 6 bases in the middle. The CDR3 is 15 amino acids. Germline assignment: CDR1 LGHNA and CDR2 YSLEER.